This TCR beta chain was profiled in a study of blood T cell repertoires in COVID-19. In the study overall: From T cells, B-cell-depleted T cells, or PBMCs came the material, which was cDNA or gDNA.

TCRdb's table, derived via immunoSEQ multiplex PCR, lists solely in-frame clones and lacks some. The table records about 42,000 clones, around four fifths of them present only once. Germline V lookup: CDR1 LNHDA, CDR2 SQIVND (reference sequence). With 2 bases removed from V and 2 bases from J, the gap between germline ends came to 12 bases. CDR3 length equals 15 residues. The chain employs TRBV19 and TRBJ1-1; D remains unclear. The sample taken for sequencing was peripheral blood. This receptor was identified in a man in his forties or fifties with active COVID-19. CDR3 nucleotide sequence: TGTGCCAGTAGTATAAACCCTTACGGTAACACTGAAGCTTTCTTT. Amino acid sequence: CASSINPYGNTEAFF. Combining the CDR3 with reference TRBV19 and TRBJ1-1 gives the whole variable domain DGGITQSPKYLFRKEGQNVTLSCEQNLNHDAMYWYRQDPGQGLRLIYYSQIVNDFQKGDIAEGYSVSREKKESFPLTVTSAQKNPTAFYLCASSINPYGNTEAFFGQGTRLTVV.